This T cell receptor beta chain emerged from a study of control samples from healthy donors and cancer patients. V lost 4 bases to trimming and J lost 4 bases, with 12 bases between them. Per the germline V gene, CDR1 is LGHNA and CDR2 is YSLEER. The CDR3 is 14 amino acids. This clone has a handful of counts. Libraries were prepared by immunoSEQ multiplex PCR; TCRdb keeps only in-frame clonotypes and omits some of them. The data show about 76,000 clones, around nine tenths seen once. This chain links TRBV4-3 with TRBJ2-3; D perhaps matches TRBD2 (5 bases). The receptor comes from a woman aged 50 to 60 with colorectal cancer. Sequencing was carried out using PBMCs. CDR3 DNA sequence: TGCGCCAGCAGCCCACGGGGAAGATCAGATACGCAGTATTTT. Its protein product is CASSPRGRSDTQYF.